This TCR beta chain was identified during a study of CD8 T cells in Susac syndrome. Study-level points and caveats: The authors found some 15 Susac-specific public clones in total CD8+ repertoires and roughly 5 in CD8+ TEMRA repertoires.

With regard to this clonotype: Antigen: not known.

A quantity of roughly 0.5 to 1 ug RNA underwent reverse transcription using random hexamers. TCRdb passed the immunoSEQ multiplex PCR reads through MiXCR, listing each CDR3 protein once. The sample includes about 76,000 distinct CDR3 sequences, approximately 93% of them seen just once. The TCR sequence derives from a human donor with Susac syndrome. The sample was CD8+ T cells from PBMCs.

CDR3 amino acids: CASSVGSGPRYEQYF. CDR3 in DNA: TGTGCCAGCAGCGTTGGGTCAGGGCCTCGCTACGAGCAGTACTTC. V usage is TRBV5-4 and J usage is TRBJ2-7; perhaps TRBD1 as D (5 bases). There are 15 residues in the CDR3. Germline CDR1 is SGHNT and CDR2 is YYREEE (reference sequence). V lost 4 bases to trimming and J lost 3 bases, with 17 bases between them.